These 28 T cell receptor beta chains share one sample of origin, sequenced in a study of blood T cell repertoires in COVID-19. Method: immunoSEQ multiplex PCR; TCRdb's copy keeps in-frame clones and lacks some. The table shows 210,000 or so clones, with roughly nine tenths occurring only once. The material sequenced was peripheral blood. The source of these receptors is a woman aged 45-59 years with acute or convalescent COVID-19.

The chain combines TRBV24-1 with TRBJ1-2; no clear D. The CDR3 is 17 amino acids. V lost 4 bases to trimming and J lost 4 bases, with 21 bases between them. The germline gives CDR1 KGHDR, CDR2 SFDVKD. CDR3 in amino acids: CATSDPGDAAGTYGYTF. CDR3 coding DNA: TGTGCCACCAGTGACCCGGGAGACGCGGCCGGTACCTATGGCTACACCTTC.

The chain couples TRBV6-6 to TRBJ2-3; 8 nucleotides match TRBD2. There are 15 residues in the CDR3. Germline values: CDR1 MNHNY, CDR2 SVGAGI (reference sequence). V dropped 6 bases and J dropped 2; count of bases not matched to a gene: 7. Written as DNA, the CDR3 is TGTGCCAGCAGCCCACTAGCGGTCTCCACAGATACGCAGTATTTT. It encodes CASSPLAVSTDTQYF.

The V gene is TRBV9, the J gene TRBJ2-2; the D gene is possibly TRBD1 (7 bases). This CDR3 has 15 amino acids. Germline V lookup: CDR1 SGDLS, CDR2 YYNGEE. V was cut by 4 bases and J by 3 bases, with 13 bases left in between. CDR3 DNA: TGTGCCAGCAGCCCTCAGGGGGGAGACACCGGGGAGCTGTTTTTT. It codes for CASSPQGGDTGELFF. Looking up the rest from reference TRBV9 and TRBJ2-2 gives the full variable domain: DSGVTQTPKHLITATGQRVTLRCSPRSGDLSVYWYQQSLDQGLQFLIQYYNGEERAKGNILERFSAQQFPDLHSELNLSSLELGDSALYFCASSPQGGDTGELFFGEGSRLTVL.

Written as DNA, the CDR3 is TGCGCCAGCAGCCAACAGTTGAATTACGAGCAGTACTTC. Residues: CASSQQLNYEQYF. This chain links TRBV4-1 with TRBJ2-7, with D unresolved. There are 13 residues in the CDR3. Trimming left V 2 bases short and J 4 bases short, with 9 bases between. CDR1 and CDR2 (germline): MGHRA, YSYEKL.

This clone has only one observation. The chain combines TRBV6-6 with TRBJ2-2; 7 nucleotides align to TRBD2. From germline, CDR1 is MNHNY and CDR2 SVGAGI (reference sequence). After removal of 11 bases from V and 1 base from J, the junction contained 7 bases not matched to a gene. CDR3 length: 14 residues. The CDR3, as DNA: TGTGCCGCGTACTGGGGGGGGAACACCGGGGAGCTGTTTTTT. As protein: CAAYWGGNTGELFF.

The V and J genes are TRBV27 and TRBJ1-2, with D perhaps TRBD1 (6 bases). Germline assignment: CDR1 MNHEY and CDR2 SMNVEV (reference sequence). There are 16 residues in the CDR3. Deletions cut 0 bases from V and 5 bases from J, with 16 bases between. The CDR3 bases are TGTGCCAGCAGTTTATCGTTGGGGGCCACCTTTTATGGCTACACCTTC. Translation gives CASSLSLGATFYGYTF.

This rearrangement joins TRBV5-4 to TRBJ1-2, with D perhaps TRBD1 (5 bases). Trimming took off 8 bases at V and 0 bases at J, with 14 bases between the two ends. This CDR3 contains 14 residues. Germline assignment: CDR1 SGHNT and CDR2 YYREEE (reference sequence). The CDR3 DNA is TGTGCCAGTCGGGGGGGTCCCTCTAACTATGGCTACACCTTC. Protein: CASRGGPSNYGYTF.

The chain couples TRBV19 to TRBJ2-3; 7 bases line up with TRBD1. Germline loops: CDR1 LNHDA, CDR2 SQIVND (reference sequence). The CDR3 sequence is 15 residues long. Germline trimming cut 6 bases from V and 6 bases from J; bases unmatched to any gene: 12. CDR3 in amino acids: CASRDRNHYGDTQYF. As DNA, the CDR3 is TGTGCCAGTAGGGACAGGAACCACTACGGGGATACGCAGTATTTT.

The gene calls are TRBV24-1 and TRBJ1-2, with D possibly being TRBD1 (6 bases). V shed 3 bases and J shed 4 bases, with 14 bases lying between them. The CDR3 has 15 residues. Germline V gives CDR1 KGHDR, CDR2 SFDVKD. The CDR3, as DNA: TGTGCCACCAGTGATGGGAACAGGGAAATCTATGGCTACACCTTC. Encoded protein: CATSDGNREIYGYTF.

The chain links TRBV27 to TRBJ1-2, with 10 nucleotides matching TRBD1. This CDR3 is 16 amino acids long. With 5 bases clipped from V and 4 bases from J, the junction kept 10 bases outside the gene matches. Germline values: CDR1 MNHEY, CDR2 SMNVEV (reference sequence). The DNA of the CDR3 is TGTGCCAGCAGTCCACAGGGGACAGGGGTGGCCTATGGCTACACCTTC. It encodes CASSPQGTGVAYGYTF.

The chain has TRBV5-1 and TRBJ2-3; D gene unclear. The CDR3 runs 15 residues. Per the germline V gene, CDR1 is SGHRS and CDR2 is YFSETQ. V lost 4 bases and J lost 1, with 13 bases in between. In nucleotides, the CDR3 is TGCGCCAGCAGCCAGGAAGATTTTGGCACAGATACGCAGTATTTT. Translation gives CASSQEDFGTDTQYF.

V and J are TRBV18 and TRBJ2-6; the D gene is possibly TRBD2 (6 bases). CDR3 length: 17 amino acids. Germline-derived CDR1 and CDR2 are KGHSH and LQKENI. Between the trimmed V and J ends, which lost 4 bases and 0 bases, there was a span of 13 bases. The CDR3 loop reads CASSRPRRGSGANVLTF. The CDR3 region has the DNA TGTGCCAGCTCACGACCCCGGAGGGGCTCTGGGGCCAACGTCCTGACTTTC.

The chain recombines TRBV19 with TRBJ1-1; unclear D gene. The CDR3 runs 17 residues. Deletions cut 1 base from V and 4 bases from J, with 19 bases between. From germline, CDR1 is LNHDA and CDR2 SQIVND (reference sequence). CDR3 nucleotide sequence: TGTGCCAGTAGTATAGGGCTTGGTCAGACTTCCGGCACTGAAGCTTTCTTT. Encoded protein: CASSIGLGQTSGTEAFF.

This clone was observed a few times. This rearrangement joins TRBV7-9 to TRBJ2-1, with TRBD2 matching 9 bases. The CDR3 contains 15 residues. CDR1 is SEHNR and CDR2 is FQNEAQ in the germline V gene (reference sequence). Trimming took 5 bases from V and 8 from J; bases not matched to a gene: 10. The CDR3 coding sequence is TGTGCCAGCAGCCTACTGTGGCGGGAGGGCCATGAGCAGTTCTTC. Translation: CASSLLWREGHEQFF.

This chain connects TRBV6-2 or TRBV6-3 to TRBJ1-5; 7 bases are a match to TRBD1. With 2 bases clipped from V and 4 bases from J, the junction kept 8 bases outside the gene matches. The CDR3 has 16 residues. CDR1 and CDR2 from the germline V gene are MNHEY and SVGEGT. CDR3 protein: CASSYPPQGVNQPQHF. DNA of the CDR3: TGTGCCAGCAGTTACCCCCCGCAGGGGGTAAATCAGCCCCAGCATTTT.

The V call is TRBV10-2, the J call TRBJ1-6; D not certain. Germline V gene lookup returns CDR1 WSHSY and CDR2 SAAADI. The CDR3 spans 18 residues. Trimming cost V 3 bases and J 4 bases, with 19 bases left between them. CDR3 region: CASSEPGRQTGYNSPLHF. The CDR3 DNA follows: TGCGCCAGCAGTGAACCCGGCAGGCAGACGGGATATAATTCACCCCTCCACTTT.

This chain connects TRBV7-6 to TRBJ1-1, with TRBD1 as a possible D gene (5 bases). Germline CDR1 reads SGHVS; CDR2 reads FNYEAQ. V was trimmed by 1 base and J by 9 bases, leaving 12 bases between them. This CDR3 has 13 residues. Here the CDR3 reads CASSLVAGSQAFF. In DNA, the CDR3 is TGTGCCAGCAGCTTAGTTGCAGGGTCTCAAGCTTTCTTT.

The rearrangement joins TRBV4-1 to TRBJ2-1; tentatively, D is TRBD1 (5 bases). From germline, CDR1 is MGHRA and CDR2 YSYEKL. V lost 4 bases and J lost 0, with 10 bases in between. CDR3 size: 15 residues. CDR3 region: CASSPIDSSYNEQFF. CDR3 sequence (DNA): TGCGCCAGCAGCCCGATCGACAGCTCCTACAATGAGCAGTTCTTC.

The rearrangement links TRBV19 to TRBJ2-1; 9 bases are a match to TRBD2. CDR3 length: 14 amino acids. The junction had 4 bases not matched to a gene; V was cut back by 3 bases and J by 7 bases. The germline CDR1 and CDR2 sequences are LNHDA and SQIVND (reference sequence). CDR3 sequence (DNA): TGTGCCAGTAGTATTGGCGGGAGGGGGAATGAGCAGTTCTTC. This gives the protein CASSIGGRGNEQFF.

The V and J genes are TRBV13 and TRBJ2-1, with 13 bases identical to TRBD2. Trimming removed 5 bases from V and 4 bases from J; junction bases left unmatched: 14. This CDR3 is 19 amino acids long. CDR1 is PRHDT and CDR2 is FYEKMQ in the germline V gene (reference sequence). CDR3 amino acids: CASSLSWTSGSYPYNEQFF. DNA of the CDR3: TGTGCCAGCAGCCTCAGTTGGACTAGCGGGAGCTATCCGTACAATGAGCAGTTCTTC.

The chain recombines TRBV2 with TRBJ2-7, with TRBD2 matching over 11 bases. The germline V gene has CDR1 SNHLY and CDR2 FYNNEI. V lost 4 bases and J lost 2; bases outside the gene matches: 1. CDR3 size: 14 residues. CDR3 bases: TGTGCCAGCAGTGCTAGCGGGAGGCCCTACGAGCAGTACTTC. Protein: CASSASGRPYEQYF.

This chain uses TRBV27 with TRBJ1-1, with TRBD1 matching over 8 bases. The CDR3 is 13 amino acids. Germline V lookup: CDR1 MNHEY, CDR2 SMNVEV (reference sequence). J lost 7 bases, V lost 6 bases, and 7 bases had no gene match. The CDR3 loop reads CASRSGQGYEAFF. The CDR3 DNA sequence: TGTGCCAGCAGATCCGGACAGGGTTATGAAGCTTTCTTT.

The chain carries TRBV10-3 and TRBJ1-5, with TRBD1 as a possible D gene (5 bases). Germline lookup yields CDR1 ENHRY and CDR2 SYGVKD. Trimming pared 3 bases from V and 1 base from J, leaving 10 bases between. The CDR3 sequence is 15 residues long. CDR3 DNA: TGTGCCATCAGTGAAGGGGTGGCCAGCAATCAGCCCCAGCATTTT. It translates to CAISEGVASNQPQHF.

The table lists this clone with a few counts. The V call is TRBV27, the J call TRBJ1-2; 7 bases align to TRBD1. Germline V CDR1 and CDR2: MNHEY, SMNVEV (reference sequence). V shed 10 bases, J shed 4 bases, and the junction held 18 bases outside the gene matches. The CDR3 spans 16 residues. The CDR3 protein is CATARGGTDFIYGYTF. DNA of the CDR3: TGTGCCACCGCTCGCGGGGGGACAGACTTTATCTATGGCTACACCTTC.

The CDR3 loop reads CATRGFSDTQYF. The CDR3 DNA reads as TGTGCCACCAGGGGCTTCTCAGATACGCAGTATTTT. The chain has TRBV10-3 and TRBJ2-3; possible D gene TRBD1, 6 bases. Germline loops: CDR1 ENHRY, CDR2 SYGVKD. The CDR3 contains 12 residues. V lost 10 bases to trimming and J lost 4 bases, with 12 bases between them.

V is TRBV29-1 and J is TRBJ1-1, with a tentative D call TRBD1 (6 bases). There are 13 residues in the CDR3. The V end lost 4 bases, the J end lost 3 bases, and 12 bases lay between the germline ends. Germline V gives CDR1 SQVTM, CDR2 ANQGSEA. The CDR3 DNA follows: TGCAGCGTTGGTAGGCAGGGGTACACTGAAGCTTTCTTT. This encodes CSVGRQGYTEAFF.

The chain recombines TRBV14 with TRBJ1-6, with 7 bases that match TRBD1. This CDR3 region has 15 residues. Trimming at V came to 2 bases and at J to 10 bases, leaving 8 bases not matched to a gene. From germline, CDR1 is SGHDN and CDR2 FVKESK. The CDR3 coding sequence is TGTGCCAGCAGCCAATTTGCAGGGGGTGAGTCACCCCTCCACTTT. It translates to CASSQFAGGESPLHF.

This clone has a handful of counts. J is TRBJ1-4 and V is TRBV6-1; D is unclear. The CDR3 sequence is 13 residues long. V lost 3 bases, J lost 12 bases, and 14 bases lay in between. Germline V CDR1 and CDR2: MNHNS, SASEGT. The CDR3 region is CASSDNGRFELFF. The CDR3, as DNA: TGTGCCAGCAGTGATAACGGGAGGTTTGAACTGTTTTTT.